The present T cell receptor (beta chain) was sequenced within a study of shared clonotypes between healthy human individuals. Data came from immunoSEQ multiplex PCR; TCRdb stores just in-frame clones and leaves some out. This table holds over a million clones, about 74% found once. This clone has at least ten counts. Trimming cost V 0 bases and J 1 base, with 8 bases left between them. This CDR3 comprises 15 residues. The specimen sequenced was memory CD4+ T cells sorted from blood. Subset reported: CD45RA-negative fraction. This clonotype originated in a man in his late teens or twenties in good health. The chain couples TRBV23-1 to TRBJ2-3; D unresolved. Being an ORF, TRBV23-1 has a function that is uncertain. CDR3 sequence: CASSQSYTRTDTQYF. The CDR3 nucleotides read TGCGCCAGCAGTCAATCTTACACACGCACAGATACGCAGTATTTT.